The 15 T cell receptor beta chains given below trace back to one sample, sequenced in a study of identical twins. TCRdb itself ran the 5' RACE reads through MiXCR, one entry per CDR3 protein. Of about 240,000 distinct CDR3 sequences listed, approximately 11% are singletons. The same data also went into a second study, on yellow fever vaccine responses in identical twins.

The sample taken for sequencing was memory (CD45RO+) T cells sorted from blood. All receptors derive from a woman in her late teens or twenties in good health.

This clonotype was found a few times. This CDR3 is CASSYSGESGNEQFF. For the CDR3, the DNA is TGTGCCAGCAGTTACTCGGGGGAGTCTGGCAATGAGCAGTTCTTC. The rearrangement uses TRBV6-5 and TRBJ2-1; D is tentatively TRBD1 or TRBD2 (5 bases each). Germline CDR1 is MNHEY and CDR2 is SVGAGI. With 0 bases removed from V and 6 bases from J, the gap between germline ends came to 12 bases. CDR3 length: 15 amino acids.

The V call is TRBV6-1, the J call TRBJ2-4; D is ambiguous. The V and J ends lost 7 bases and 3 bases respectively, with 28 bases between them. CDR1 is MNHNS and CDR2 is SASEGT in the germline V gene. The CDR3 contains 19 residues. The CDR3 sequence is CASTRTAARGINGKNIQYF. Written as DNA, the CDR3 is TGTGCCAGCACTAGAACGGCAGCCCGCGGAATTAATGGCAAAAACATTCAGTACTTC.

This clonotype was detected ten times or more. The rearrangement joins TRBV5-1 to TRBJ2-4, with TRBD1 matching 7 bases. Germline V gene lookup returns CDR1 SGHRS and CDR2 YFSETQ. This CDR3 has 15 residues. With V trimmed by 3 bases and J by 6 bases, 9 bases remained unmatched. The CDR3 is CASSSKTGAGNIQYF. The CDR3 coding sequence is TGCGCCAGCAGCTCCAAAACAGGGGCAGGAAACATTCAGTACTTC.

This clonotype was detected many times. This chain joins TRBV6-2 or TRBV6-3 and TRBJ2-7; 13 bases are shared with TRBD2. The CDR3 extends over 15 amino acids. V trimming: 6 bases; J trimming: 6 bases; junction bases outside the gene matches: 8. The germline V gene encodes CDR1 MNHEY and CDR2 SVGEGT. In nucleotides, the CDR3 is TGTGCCAGCAGCGCTTGGACTAGCGGGAGTCTCGAGCAGTACTTC. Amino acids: CASSAWTSGSLEQYF.

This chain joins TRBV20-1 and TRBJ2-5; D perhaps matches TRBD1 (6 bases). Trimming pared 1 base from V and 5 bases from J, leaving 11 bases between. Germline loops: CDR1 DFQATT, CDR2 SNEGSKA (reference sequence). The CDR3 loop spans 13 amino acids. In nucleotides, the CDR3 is TGCAGTGCTAGAGCCAGGGGACGTGAGACCCAGTACTTC. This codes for CSARARGRETQYF.

The chain's CDR3 is CASSLDIDRPQYF. In nucleotides, the CDR3 is TGTGCCAGCAGTCTCGACATCGATCGGCCGCAGTACTTC. The rearrangement uses TRBV6-2 or TRBV6-3 and TRBJ2-7; D gene ambiguous. Germline CDR1 is MNHEY and CDR2 is SVGEGT. With 5 bases removed from V and 9 bases from J, the gap between germline ends came to 17 bases. CDR3 length: 13 amino acids.

The CDR3 loop is CASRRVSGRGSEQYF. DNA for the CDR3: TGTGCCAGCCGGAGGGTGAGCGGGAGAGGGTCCGAGCAGTACTTC. This chain uses TRBV2 with TRBJ2-7, with TRBD2 matching over 8 bases. V was pared by 8 bases and J by 6 bases, with 15 bases of the junction left unmatched. Germline CDR1 is SNHLY and CDR2 is FYNNEI. CDR3 length: 15 amino acids.

DNA for the CDR3: TGTGCCAGCAGTCCCAGGGGAGAGTCACCCCTCCACTTT. Translated, it gives CASSPRGESPLHF. V and J are TRBV28 and TRBJ1-6, with a tentative D call TRBD1 (6 bases). V was pared by 5 bases and J by 10 bases, with 12 bases between. This CDR3 is built from 13 residues. Germline CDR1 and CDR2: MDHEN and SYDVKM.

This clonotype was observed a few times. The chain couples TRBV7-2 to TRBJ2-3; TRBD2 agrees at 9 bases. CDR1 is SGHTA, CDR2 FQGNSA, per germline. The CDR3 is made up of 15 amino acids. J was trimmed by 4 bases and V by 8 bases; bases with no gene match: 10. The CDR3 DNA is TGTGCCAGCGACGTTGGACTAGCGTACCCAGATACGCAGTATTTT. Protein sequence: CASDVGLAYPDTQYF.

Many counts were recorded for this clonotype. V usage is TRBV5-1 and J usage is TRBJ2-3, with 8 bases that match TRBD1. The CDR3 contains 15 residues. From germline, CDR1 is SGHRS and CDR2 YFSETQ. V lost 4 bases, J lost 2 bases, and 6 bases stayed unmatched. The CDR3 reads CASSQNRGFTDTQYF. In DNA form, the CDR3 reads TGCGCCAGCAGCCAGAACAGGGGGTTCACAGATACGCAGTATTTT.

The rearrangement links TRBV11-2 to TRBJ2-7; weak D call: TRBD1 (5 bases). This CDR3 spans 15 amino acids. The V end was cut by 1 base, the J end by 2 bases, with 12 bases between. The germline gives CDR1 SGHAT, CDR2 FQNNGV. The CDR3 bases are TGTGCCAGCAGCTTAGGGGCAGGGATAACCTACGAGCAGTACTTC. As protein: CASSLGAGITYEQYF.

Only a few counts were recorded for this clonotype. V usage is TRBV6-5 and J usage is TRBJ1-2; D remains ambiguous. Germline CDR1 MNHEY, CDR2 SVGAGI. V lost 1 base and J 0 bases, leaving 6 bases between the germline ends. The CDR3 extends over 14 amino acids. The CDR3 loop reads CASSYCCSNYGYTF. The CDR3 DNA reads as TGTGCCAGCAGTTACTGTTGTTCTAACTATGGCTACACCTTC.

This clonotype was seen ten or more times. CDR3 sequence reads: CASSLGPQGGSEKLFF. The DNA of the CDR3 is TGTGCCAGCAGTTTAGGCCCACAGGGAGGTAGCGAAAAACTGTTTTTT. This sequence joins TRBV12-3 or TRBV12-4 and TRBJ1-4, with D tentatively TRBD1 (6 bases). The CDR3 loop spans 16 amino acids. The germline V and J ends were trimmed by 1 base and 8 bases, with 17 bases remaining between them.

In DNA form, the CDR3 reads TGCGCCAGCAGCCAAGGAGTAGCGGGGTCCACCTACGAGCAGTACTTC. Translated, it gives CASSQGVAGSTYEQYF. The gene calls are TRBV4-3 and TRBJ2-7, with TRBD2 identical over 8 bases. V lost 1 base to trimming and J lost 2 bases; unmatched junction nucleotides: 7. This CDR3 spans 16 amino acids. CDR1 is LGHNA and CDR2 is YSLEER in the germline V gene.

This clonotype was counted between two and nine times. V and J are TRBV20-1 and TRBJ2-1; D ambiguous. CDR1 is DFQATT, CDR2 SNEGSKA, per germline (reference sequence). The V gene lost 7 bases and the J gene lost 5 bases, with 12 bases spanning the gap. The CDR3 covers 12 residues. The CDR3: CSGSVWHNEQFF. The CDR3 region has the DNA TGCAGTGGCAGTGTGTGGCACAATGAGCAGTTCTTC.